Each of the 17 T cell receptor beta chains below was sequenced from the same sample in a study of cytomegalovirus exposure and HLA in healthy donors. PCR employed 60 Vbeta and 13 Jbeta primers. Repertoires were generated with immunoSEQ multiplex PCR, while TCRdb's copy carries only in-frame clones and drops some. The sample carries about 200,000 clones, 82% recorded once. The sequenced sample consisted of PBMCs. The receptor source for this set is a woman between 45 and 60 years old in good health and CMV-seropositive.

V and J are TRBV19 and TRBJ2-7, with 9 bases identical to TRBD2. V gave up 3 bases and J gave up 2 bases; unmatched junction bases: 8. CDR3 length: 16 residues. Germline V gene lookup returns CDR1 LNHDA and CDR2 SQIVND (reference sequence). The CDR3 here is CASSMAPGGRAYEQYF. In DNA, the CDR3 is TGTGCCAGTAGTATGGCCCCCGGCGGGAGGGCCTACGAGCAGTACTTC.

The chain employs TRBV4-1 and TRBJ2-3; 14 nucleotides match TRBD2. V lost 5 bases and J lost 6; bases outside the gene matches: 16. Germline V gene sequence: CDR1 MGHRA, CDR2 YSYEKL. The CDR3 has 19 residues. CDR3 in DNA: TGCGCCAGCAGCTCCAGGGGGACTAGCGGGAGAGGAGCAGGGGATACGCAGTATTTT. This translates into CASSSRGTSGRGAGDTQYF.

The V and J genes are TRBV28 and TRBJ2-3; TRBD1 aligns across 9 bases. Trimming at V came to 4 bases and at J to 3 bases, leaving 5 bases not matched to a gene. Germline V CDR1 and CDR2: MDHEN, SYDVKM. The CDR3 runs 15 residues. CDR3 nucleotides: TGTGCCAGCAGTTCTCCCGGGACAGGGACAGATACGCAGTATTTT. Its translation: CASSSPGTGTDTQYF.

V usage is TRBV5-1 and J usage is TRBJ1-5, with TRBD1 matching 7 bases. V shed 6 bases, J shed 4 bases, and the junction held 13 bases outside the gene matches. CDR3 size: 16 residues. Germline CDR1 SGHRS, CDR2 YFSETQ. CDR3 DNA: TGCGCCAGCATCACCTTCGCTACAGGGGAGAATCAGCCCCAGCATTTT. Translation: CASITFATGENQPQHF.

The chain links TRBV6-5 to TRBJ2-7; possibly TRBD1 for D (6 bases). CDR3 size: 14 residues. The germline V gene encodes CDR1 MNHEY and CDR2 SVGAGI. Between the trimmed V and J ends, which lost 5 bases and 6 bases, there was a span of 17 bases. The CDR3: CASSEKYRDGEQYF. As DNA, the CDR3 is TGTGCCAGCAGTGAAAAATACAGGGATGGCGAGCAGTACTTC.

This clone turned up a few times. The chain uses TRBV4-3 and TRBJ2-5; the D gene is possibly TRBD2 (5 bases). This CDR3 region has 14 residues. Trimming shortened V by 0 bases and J by 5 bases, and 10 bases separated the two germline ends. CDR1 LGHNA and CDR2 YSLEER come from the germline V gene. The CDR3 sequence is CASSQDRGRETQYF. The CDR3 coding sequence is TGCGCCAGCAGCCAAGATCGCGGGCGGGAGACCCAGTACTTC.

The chain has TRBV5-1 and TRBJ2-5; TRBD2 matches 9 bases. The closer fit of TRBJ2-7 to the DNA end suggests the J call may be wrong. CDR3 length equals 18 residues. Per germline, CDR1 SGHRS and CDR2 YFSETQ. The CDR3 reads CASSWGASGALSSYEQYF. CDR3 coding DNA: TGCGCCAGCAGCTGGGGGGCTAGCGGGGCCCTAAGCTCCTACGAGCAGTACTTC.

This clone came up once. The chain joins TRBV28 to TRBJ1-4; D unresolved. There are 12 residues in the CDR3. Germline CDR1 MDHEN, CDR2 SYDVKM. V gave up 2 bases and J gave up 14 bases, with 12 bases separating them. Here the CDR3 reads CASSLTSVRLFF. DNA for the CDR3: TGTGCCAGCAGTTTAACTAGTGTGAGGCTGTTTTTT.

The chain is built from TRBV18 and TRBJ2-1; 12 bases match TRBD2. Trimming cost V 6 bases and J 4 bases; bases outside gene matches: 4. The CDR3 spans 15 residues. From germline, CDR1 is KGHSH and CDR2 LQKENI. The DNA for the CDR3 is TGTGCCAGCTCCCCCACTAGCGGGGGGTACAATGAGCAGTTCTTC. As protein: CASSPTSGGYNEQFF. The variable domain in full, with the rest retrieved from reference TRBV18 and TRBJ2-1, is NAGVMQNPRHLVRRRGQEARLRCSPMKGHSHVYWYRQLPEEGLKFMVYLQKENIIDESGMPKERFSAEFPKEGPSILRIQQVVRGDSAAYFCASSPTSGGYNEQFFGPGTRLTVL.

The sample holds a few counts of this clone. The V and J genes are TRBV9 and TRBJ2-3; D is undetermined. Germline V gives CDR1 SGDLS, CDR2 YYNGEE. The CDR3 loop spans 14 amino acids. V was clipped by 0 bases and J by 2 bases, with 7 bases between them. CDR3 bases: TGTGCCAGCAGCGTAGCGGGTATCACAGATACGCAGTATTTT. Protein sequence: CASSVAGITDTQYF.

This clone turned up a few times. The chain uses TRBV6-5 and TRBJ2-1, with a tentative D call TRBD2 (6 bases). Per the germline V gene, CDR1 is MNHEY and CDR2 is SVGAGI. The CDR3 runs to 14 residues. Trimming left V 0 bases short and J 6 bases short, with 9 bases between. This chain's CDR3 is CASSYSTRSNEQFF. CDR3 DNA: TGTGCCAGCAGTTACTCGACTAGGTCCAATGAGCAGTTCTTC.

The rearrangement uses TRBV5-1 and TRBJ1-2, with D possibly TRBD1 on 6 matching bases. Germline V lookup: CDR1 SGHRS, CDR2 YFSETQ. V was trimmed by 2 bases and J by 2 bases, leaving 13 bases between them. This CDR3 is 15 amino acids long. CDR3 amino acids: CASSFRPGQNYGYTF. CDR3 DNA sequence: TGCGCCAGCAGCTTCCGTCCAGGACAGAACTATGGCTACACCTTC.

This clone was observed a single time. This chain joins TRBV28 and TRBJ1-5, with D uncertain. The ends were cut back, 3 bases at V and 2 bases at J, with 14 bases in the middle. The CDR3 consists of 16 residues. CDR1 is MDHEN and CDR2 is SYDVKM in the germline V gene. Here the CDR3 reads CASSLLLDTRNQPQHF. The DNA of the CDR3 is TGTGCCAGCAGTTTGCTACTTGACACCCGCAATCAGCCCCAGCATTTT.

The V gene is TRBV9, the J gene TRBJ2-4, with TRBD1 matching over 10 bases. The length of the CDR3 is 17 residues. Germline V gene lookup returns CDR1 SGDLS and CDR2 YYNGEE. Losses at the gene ends were 0 bases for V and 3 bases for J; bases not matched to a gene: 6. In DNA, the CDR3 is TGTGCCAGCAGCGTAGACGGGACAGGGGCCCTCAAAAACATTCAGTACTTC. Protein: CASSVDGTGALKNIQYF.

This rearrangement joins TRBV2 to TRBJ2-2, with 7 bases matching TRBD1. CDR1 and CDR2 (germline): SNHLY, FYNNEI. Trimming removed 5 bases from V and 0 bases from J; junction bases left unmatched: 6. The CDR3 sequence is 16 residues long. The chain's CDR3 is CASSLTGASNTGELFF. The CDR3 bases are TGTGCCAGCAGTCTAACAGGGGCCTCGAACACCGGGGAGCTGTTTTTT.

The V gene is TRBV2, the J gene TRBJ2-6; no definite D call. This CDR3 comprises 13 residues. Germline V gene lookup returns CDR1 SNHLY and CDR2 FYNNEI. The DNA for the CDR3 is TGTGCGGAAGGCAGGCCTGGGGCCAACGTCCTGACTTTC. Its protein product is CAEGRPGANVLTF.

The V and J genes are TRBV15 and TRBJ1-1; 11 bases align to TRBD1. The CDR3 runs to 18 residues. CDR1 and CDR2 from the germline V gene are LNHNV and YYDKDF (reference sequence). V lost 1 base to trimming and J lost 6 bases; unmatched junction nucleotides: 13. This CDR3 is CATSRGSYLPGQGAEAFF. The CDR3 coding sequence is TGTGCCACCAGCAGAGGCTCGTACCTACCGGGACAGGGGGCTGAAGCTTTCTTT.